The rows below give T cell receptor beta chains drawn from one sample of a study of blood T cell repertoires in COVID-19. TCRdb keeps only in-frame clones here, not all; method: immunoSEQ multiplex PCR. The data show roughly 220,000 clones, 85% to 90% seen once. What was sequenced was peripheral blood. These receptors were collected from a woman in her fifties or sixties with COVID-19, enrolled during active disease. The CDR3 runs from the conserved cysteine through the conserved F or W. The D gene is left open where the match is weak. Size is stated for part of the rows, as once, few or many counts, or as a class when the clone is expanded.

V gene	J gene	D gene	clone size	CDR3 protein	CDR3 DNA
TRBV5-4	TRBJ2-3	TRBD2	NA	CASSLKPSGGVDTQYF	TGTGCCAGCAGCTTGAAGCCTAGCGGGGGAGTAGATACGCAGTATTTT
TRBV19	TRBJ2-1	TRBD1	NA	CASSISRGLNEQFF	TGTGCCAGTAGTATAAGCAGGGGGCTAAATGAGCAGTTCTTC
TRBV25-1	TRBJ1-4	TRBD1	NA	CASSKDRGVTNEKLFF	TGTGCCAGCAGTAAAGACAGGGGAGTTACTAATGAAAAACTGTTTTTT
TRBV28	TRBJ1-2	TRBD1	NA	CASSLGTALYGYTF	TGTGCCAGCAGTTTAGGGACAGCCCTCTATGGCTACACCTTC
TRBV28	TRBJ1-1	NA	few	CASSWVRGTEAFF	TGTGCCAGCAGTTGGGTCAGGGGAACTGAAGCTTTCTTT
TRBV4-1	TRBJ2-1	TRBD1	NA	CASSPGQGSSYNEQFF	TGCGCCAGCAGCCCTGGACAGGGCAGCTCCTACAATGAGCAGTTCTTC
TRBV3-1/TRBV3-2	TRBJ1-4	TRBD1	NA	CASSLSGTGSEKLFF	TGTGCCAGCAGCCTCTCCGGGACAGGGTCTGAAAAACTGTTTTTT
TRBV11-3	TRBJ1-4	TRBD1	NA	CASSSLSSTGGNEKLFF	TGTGCCAGCAGCTCCCTGAGTTCGACAGGGGGTAATGAAAAACTGTTTTTT
TRBV30	TRBJ1-2	NA	NA	CAWSAEVRLYGYTF	TGTGCCTGGAGTGCAGAGGTGCGACTGTATGGCTACACCTTC
TRBV10-3	TRBJ2-7	NA	NA	CAISETGGAYEQYF	TGTGCCATCAGTGAGACAGGGGGGGCCTACGAGCAGTACTTC
TRBV5-8	TRBJ1-3	NA	NA	CASSRWGNTIYF	TGTGCCAGCAGCCGGTGGGGAAACACCATATATTTT
TRBV19	TRBJ2-7	NA	NA	CASSPRRGASYEQYF	TGTGCCAGTAGTCCCCGGCGGGGAGCCTCCTACGAGCAGTACTTC
TRBV29-1	TRBJ1-1	NA	NA	CSVESGLGEAFF	TGCAGCGTTGAGTCCGGTCTCGGGGAAGCTTTCTTT
TRBV5-1	TRBJ2-3	TRBD1	NA	CASSLAGTGLKTSTDTQYF	TGCGCCAGCAGCTTGGCCGGGACAGGACTTAAAACTAGCACAGATACGCAGTATTTT
TRBV5-1	TRBJ2-3	TRBD2	NA	CASSLFGLAGASTDTQYF	TGCGCCAGCAGCTTATTCGGACTAGCGGGTGCTAGCACAGATACGCAGTATTTT
TRBV6-1	TRBJ2-1	NA	NA	CASSERVVLYNEQFF	TGTGCCAGCAGTGAACGGGTGGTTCTCTACAATGAGCAGTTCTTC
TRBV7-2	TRBJ2-1	TRBD2	few	CASRPAGGSYNEQFF	TGTGCCAGCAGGCCAGCGGGGGGCTCCTACAATGAGCAGTTCTTC
TRBV11-2	TRBJ2-3	NA	NA	CASSLVIPDTQYF	TGTGCCAGCAGCTTAGTAATTCCAGATACGCAGTATTTT
TRBV24-1	TRBJ2-2	NA	NA	CATSDLRSTGELFF	TGTGCCACCAGTGATTTGCGGAGCACCGGGGAGCTGTTTTTT
TRBV30	TRBJ1-3	TRBD1	NA	CAWSRDSHSSGNTIYF	TGTGCCTGGAGCCGGGACAGCCACTCCTCTGGAAACACCATATATTTT
TRBV15	TRBJ2-4	NA	NA	CATSTADSVPLAKNIQYF	TGTGCCACCAGTACAGCGGATTCTGTCCCCTTAGCCAAAAACATTCAGTACTTC
TRBV12-3/TRBV12-4	TRBJ1-2	NA	NA	CASSLLASYGYTF	TGTGCCAGCAGTTTGTTAGCTTCCTATGGCTACACCTTC
TRBV7-3	TRBJ2-3	TRBD2	NA	CASSLRGGFSTDTQYF	TGTGCCAGCAGCTTACGCGGGGGTTTCTCCACAGATACGCAGTATTTT
TRBV15	TRBJ1-5	NA	NA	CATSRVGGAGIQPQHF	TGTGCCACCAGCAGAGTTGGAGGGGCAGGGATTCAGCCCCAGCATTTT
TRBV3-1/TRBV3-2	TRBJ1-4	TRBD1	NA	CASSPTGVGTNEKLFF	TGTGCCAGCAGCCCGACAGGGGTGGGAACTAATGAAAAACTGTTTTTT
TRBV24-1	TRBJ2-2	TRBD2	NA	CATSDFKRGGLTGELFF	TGTGCCACCAGTGATTTTAAGCGGGGGGGTCTCACCGGGGAGCTGTTTTTT
TRBV28	TRBJ1-3	TRBD1	NA	CASSPDRRRENTIYF	TGTGCCAGCAGTCCGGACAGGCGGCGGGAAAACACCATATATTTT
TRBV7-2	TRBJ1-2	NA	NA	CASSLIPGPLYYTF	TGTGCCAGCAGCTTGATCCCAGGGCCCCTCTACTACACCTTC
TRBV7-8	TRBJ2-2	TRBD1	once	CASSMDRLNTGELFF	TGTGCCAGCAGCATGGACAGGCTCAACACCGGGGAGCTGTTTTTT
TRBV18	TRBJ1-5	TRBD1	NA	CASSTGGGQPQHF	TGTGCCAGCTCAACAGGGGGAGGCCAGCCCCAGCATTTT
TRBV2	TRBJ2-7	TRBD2	NA	CASTSGGTREQYF	TGTGCCAGCACTTCGGGGGGGACCCGCGAGCAGTACTTC
TRBV7-8	TRBJ2-1	TRBD2	once	CASTKRGPYNEQFF	TGTGCCAGCACCAAGCGGGGGCCGTACAATGAGCAGTTCTTC
TRBV4-1	TRBJ1-2	NA	NA	CASSQGWRVGYTF	TGCGCCAGCAGCCAAGGGTGGAGGGTGGGCTACACCTTC
TRBV28	TRBJ2-3	TRBD2	NA	CASRKTSGGARPQYF	TGTGCCAGCAGGAAGACTAGCGGGGGGGCCCGACCGCAGTATTTT
TRBV5-1	TRBJ2-6	NA	NA	CASSLGARQSGANVLTF	TGCGCCAGCAGCTTGGGGGCCAGGCAGTCTGGGGCCAACGTCCTGACTTTC